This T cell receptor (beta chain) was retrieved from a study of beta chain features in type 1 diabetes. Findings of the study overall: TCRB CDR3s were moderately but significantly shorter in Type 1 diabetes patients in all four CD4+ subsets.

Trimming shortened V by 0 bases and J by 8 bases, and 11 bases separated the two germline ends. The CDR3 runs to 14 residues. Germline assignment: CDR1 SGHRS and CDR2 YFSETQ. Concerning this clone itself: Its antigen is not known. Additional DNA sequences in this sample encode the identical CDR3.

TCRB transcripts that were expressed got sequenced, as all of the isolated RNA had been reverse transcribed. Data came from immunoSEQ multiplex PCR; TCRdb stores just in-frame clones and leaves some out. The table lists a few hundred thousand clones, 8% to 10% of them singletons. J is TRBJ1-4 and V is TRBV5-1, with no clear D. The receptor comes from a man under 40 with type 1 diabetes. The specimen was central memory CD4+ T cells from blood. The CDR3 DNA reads TGCGCCAGCAGCTTGGACGGGCTCGGCGAAAAACTGTTTTTT. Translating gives CASSLDGLGEKLFF.